This TCR beta chain was recorded in a study of neurological immune-mediated disorders (dated by TCRdb to 2018 to 2020). Context from the whole study: Among the 34 multiple sclerosis patients, relapsing-remitting MS accounted for about 31 and secondary progressive MS accounted for 3. Peripheral blood TCR-beta repertoires from patients with HTLV-I-associated myelopathy (HAM/TSP), patients with multiple sclerosis, and healthy controls were compared in the study using UMI-based sequencing. The approximately 110 TCR-beta libraries covered PBMC samples along with longitudinal samples, technical triplicates, and paired sorted CD4+ and CD8+ T-cell subsets. The cohort comprised some 71 subjects: roughly 15 HAM/TSP patients, 34 multiple sclerosis patients and about 20 healthy controls. Results the study describes overall, beyond this receptor: The MS cluster showed no association with clinical or MRI features, and the authors stated that larger cohorts are needed. Expanded clones from different subjects shared no identical CDR3 amino acid sequences, which suggests that TCR-beta repertoires were private in all groups. TCR clonal expansion was highest in HAM/TSP patients and lowest in MS patients, with MS patients falling below even healthy controls. Phylogenetic analysis grouped repertoires from 18 of 34 MS patients into a cluster of related CDR3 sequences, suggesting a possible repertoire-level signature.

For unsorted PBMC libraries, 2 million PBMCs were used after storage in RNAlater at -80 degrees C until RNA extraction. Multiple sclerosis patients were enrolled in a US clinical protocol evaluating disease progression by magnetic resonance imaging. Peripheral blood underwent Ficoll-Hypaque density gradient centrifugation to isolate PBMCs, which were then cryopreserved in liquid nitrogen. cDNA synthesis used template-switch 5'RACE with a primer carrying a 10-nucleotide random unique molecular identifier tagging each TCR transcript. Every sequencing run covered 15-18 subjects and yielded more than 180 million TCR-beta sequences. The RNeasy kit was used to extract total RNA. TCR-beta VDJ regions were amplified with primers for the TCR constant region and the 5'RACE anchor, using the KAPA Real-time Library Amplification kit. Sample indexes and Illumina adaptors were added in a first PCR, and a second PCR then increased library yield. After purification with Ampure beads, the TCR product of roughly 650 bp was size-selected on a 2% E-gel SizeSelection system. Before pooling, library quality was checked on a Bioanalyzer, concentration was measured with Qubit, and libraries were quantified with the Kapa Library Quantification kit. An Illumina HiSeq 2500 was used to sequence the libraries paired-end at 2 x 150 bp. To increase sequence diversity, roughly 24-30% phiX was spiked into each library pool. In the original analysis: Quality-filtered reads were processed with the UMI-based MiGEC pipeline, which removed over 75% of raw TCR sequences during error correction. VDJ genes were aligned to IMGT germline references, and clonotypes were defined by unique CDR3 amino acid sequence plus V-J genes. Clonal expansion, Shannon diversity, and CDR3 relatedness (CalcPairwiseDistances, ClusterSamples) were evaluated with VDJtools, and phylogenetic trees were built with CLCbio workbench. Expanded clones were defined as having at least 8 unique UMIs, based on coefficient-of-variation modelling across technical triplicates. TCRdb ran its own pipeline on the public reads, namely fastp trimming at Q25 and MiXCR clone calling, and kept in-frame beta chains. Rows are combined by CDR3 protein, so each entry shows the most common genes and DNA. TCRdb, not the authors, supplied the V and J calls. The sample table holds about 70,000 distinct CDR3 sequences, of which approximately 3.3% were seen once. The ten largest make up 5.2% of the sample.

The V and J ends are trimmed by 5 bases and 2 bases, leaving 16 bases between them. CDR1 is given as SQVTM and CDR2 as ANQGSEA, both from the germline V gene. The CDR3 covers 15 residues, taking in both the cysteine and the phenylalanine. CDR3 DNA only is kept here, 45 bases in frame from base 1. This clonotype was picked up many times. This receptor's antigen is unknown. No base qualities exist here, and no much larger clone lies one base off it. The sample was PBMCs. Recombination joined TRBV29-1 with TRBJ1-5; the D gene lacks a confident call. This TCR was sampled from a woman aged 45-60 years with multiple sclerosis. The nucleotide sequence reads TGCAGCGTTCAAACAGATCCGGGCGGCAATCAGCCCCAGCATTTT. It is translated as CSVQTDPGGNQPQHF.